What follows are 10 T cell receptor beta chains derived from one specimen sequenced in a study of blood T cells in healthy people across ages. A sample-barcoded 5' primer and a J-beta primer mix were used in a second PCR of about 7 to 12 cycles. One entry per CDR3 protein, called by TCRdb with MiXCR from the 5' RACE reads. Here the sample spans hundreds of thousands of distinct CDR3 sequences, roughly 26% being singletons. Sequenced: blood. The source is a woman between 70 and 85 years old in good health.

This clonotype was found many times. This rearrangement joins TRBV28 to TRBJ1-5, with a possible D match to TRBD1 (5 bases). The germline gives CDR1 MDHEN, CDR2 SYDVKM. This CDR3 has 19 amino acids. Trimming stripped 5 bases from V and 0 bases from J, with 23 bases between. The CDR3 DNA sequence: TGTGCCAGCAGTCCCCCCATGGGGGTCGCCCCATATAGCAATCAGCCCCAGCATTTT. It translates to CASSPPMGVAPYSNQPQHF.

Remarks on this clonotype: Germline is not matched at one junction end, which may reflect a read error. The chain combines TRBV20-1 with TRBJ2-1, with a weak D call TRBD2 (6 bases). The J call may be faulty, since TRBJ2-5 better matches the DNA end. This CDR3 spans 14 amino acids. CDR1 DFQATT and CDR2 SNEGSKA come from the germline V gene (reference sequence). CDR3 DNA: TGCAATGCTAAAGCCCCCGGGAGTAGAGAGACCCAGTACTTC. It translates to CNAKAPGSRETQYF.

The V gene is TRBV27, the J gene TRBJ1-1, with a tentative D call TRBD1 (6 bases). This CDR3 region has 15 residues. Deletions cut 4 bases from V and 1 base from J, with 13 bases between. CDR1 MNHEY and CDR2 SMNVEV come from the germline V gene (reference sequence). The CDR3 sequence is CASSSRGTANTEAFF. The DNA for the CDR3 is TGTGCCAGCAGTTCTAGGGGGACGGCGAACACTGAAGCTTTCTTT.

The sample holds one count of this clonotype. The chain has TRBV7-2 and TRBJ2-5; no reliable D call. Trimming left V 1 base short and J 0 bases short, with 9 bases between. CDR1 and CDR2 from the germline V gene are SGHTA and FQGNSA. The CDR3 contains 15 residues. Here the CDR3 reads CASSLEGWDQETQYF. The CDR3 DNA is TGTGCCAGCAGCTTAGAAGGCTGGGACCAAGAGACCCAGTACTTC.

This clonotype turned up a few times. The chain is built from TRBV6-2 or TRBV6-3 and TRBJ2-5; 12 nucleotides align to TRBD2. Germline V gene data show CDR1 as MNHEY and CDR2 as SVGEGT. After removal of 3 bases from V and 12 bases from J, the junction contained 5 bases not matched to a gene. CDR3 length: 13 residues. CDR3 nucleotide sequence: TGTGCCAGCAGTTATGACCGGACTAGCGGGAAGTACTTC. Protein: CASSYDRTSGKYF.

This clonotype was seen more than once but under ten times. The V and J genes are TRBV20-1 and TRBJ1-6; D is unresolved. Germline CDR1 DFQATT, CDR2 SNEGSKA (reference sequence). This CDR3 has 15 residues. V was pared by 1 base and J by 7 bases, with 14 bases between. The CDR3 protein is CSARVEGPRNSPLHF. DNA of the CDR3: TGCAGTGCTAGAGTCGAAGGACCGAGAAATTCACCCCTCCACTTT.

This clonotype occurred many times. The chain joins TRBV5-1 to TRBJ2-1, with D uncertain. Germline CDR1 reads SGHRS; CDR2 reads YFSETQ. V was pared by 4 bases and J by 2 bases, with 10 bases between. This CDR3 region has 14 residues. CDR3 residues: CASSTQPPYNEQFF. CDR3 coding DNA: TGCGCCAGCAGCACCCAACCGCCCTACAATGAGCAGTTCTTC. The whole variable domain, remainder taken from reference TRBV5-1 and TRBJ2-1, is KAGVTQTPRYLIKTRGQQVTLSCSPISGHRSVSWYQQTPGQGLQFLFEYFSETQRNKGNFPGRFSGRQFSNSRSEMNVSTLELGDSALYLCASSTQPPYNEQFFGPGTRLTVL.

The chain has TRBV14 and TRBJ2-1; 10 bases align to TRBD1. The CDR3 is made up of 15 amino acids. With V trimmed by 5 bases and J by 7 bases, 8 bases remained unmatched. CDR1 SGHDN and CDR2 FVKESK come from the germline V gene. As DNA, the CDR3 is TGTGCCAGCAGCGAAACCGGGACAGGGGTTAATGAGCAGTTCTTC. This gives the protein CASSETGTGVNEQFF.

This clonotype was picked up a small number of times. The genes are TRBV29-1 and TRBJ2-7; D is uncertain. CDR1 and CDR2 from the germline V gene are SQVTM and ANQGSEA. V shed 6 bases and J shed 2 bases, with 14 bases lying between them. This CDR3 has 13 amino acids. The chain's CDR3 is CSVAQAPPYEQYF. CDR3 in DNA: TGCAGCGTGGCCCAGGCCCCCCCCTACGAGCAGTACTTC.

The chain carries TRBV14 and TRBJ1-2; D unresolved. V shed 5 bases and J shed 3 bases, with 7 bases lying between them. This CDR3 has 12 amino acids. CDR1 and CDR2 (germline): SGHDN, FVKESK. The CDR3 reads CASSVSDYGYTF. In DNA, the CDR3 is TGTGCCAGCAGCGTCAGTGACTATGGCTACACCTTC.